This T cell receptor (beta chain) originates from a study of cytomegalovirus exposure and HLA in healthy donors. General study results and limits: The study labeled 180 or so TCR beta chains cytomegalovirus-associated. In vitro confirmation showed a few CMV-associated chains to be CMV antigen specific. Later analysis indicated greater clonal expansion among HLA-associated TCR beta chains than among equally common other chains.

The PCR employed 60 Vbeta primers together with 13 Jbeta primers. Libraries were prepared by immunoSEQ multiplex PCR; TCRdb keeps only in-frame clonotypes and omits some of them. Of approximately 220,000 clones in the sample, 70% to 80% were seen once. About this clone: What it binds is not known.

CDR3 length: 11 residues. V trimming: 5 bases; J trimming: 5 bases; junction bases outside the gene matches: 2. CDR1 and CDR2 (germline): SQVTM, ANQGSEA. This chain links TRBV29-1 with TRBJ2-5, with TRBD1 identical over 7 bases. Sequenced input: PBMCs. This receptor was taken from a woman aged 30 to 39 in good health and CMV-seronegative. The CDR3 DNA reads as TGCAGCGTTAACAGGGGTGAGACCCAGTACTTC. Its translation: CSVNRGETQYF.